This TCR beta chain was retrieved from a study of identical twins. Study results and limitations: In monozygotic twins, models underestimated the sharing of out-of-frame TCR alpha.

Template switching introduced a universal primer site, and the cDNA bore unique molecular identifiers. MiXCR, run by TCRdb on the 5' RACE reads, gives a single entry per CDR3 protein. The data show roughly 540,000 distinct CDR3 sequences, less than 25% seen once. CDR1 SNHLY and CDR2 FYNNEI come from the germline V gene. V lost 7 bases and J 3 bases, leaving 6 bases between the germline ends. CDR3 length: 11 residues. As for this clonotype: Its matching antigen is unknown.

In addition, the sample was reused for a study of T cells expressing NK-cell markers.

The rearrangement uses TRBV2 and TRBJ1-1, with TRBD1 as a possible D gene (6 bases). Sequencing was done on a sample of CD4+ T cells sorted from blood. This TCR was sampled from a woman aged 18 to 35 in good health. The CDR3 nucleotides read TGTGCCAGCAACAGGGACACTGAAGCTTTCTTT. The encoded protein is CASNRDTEAFF.